The clone carrying this T cell receptor (beta chain) was seen just once. This CDR3 is built from 15 residues. From germline, CDR1 is KGHSH and CDR2 LQKENI. Losses at the gene ends were 5 bases for V and 3 bases for J; bases not matched to a gene: 7. In the original analysis: Estimation of nucleated cell counts relied on the amplification of reference gene primers. The repertoire was sequenced with immunoSEQ multiplex PCR; TCRdb's copy has only in-frame clones and lacks some. V, J and clone size are taken as reported in that table, and D and trimming were inferred from the DNA itself. The sample yields 60,000 to 85,000 clones, over 85% seen once. The data were taken from a study of blood T cell repertoires in COVID-19. In the study overall: Italy, Spain and the United States were the sources of the convalescent and acute COVID-19 samples. Nucleic acid was either cDNA or gDNA, and it came from T cells, B-cell-depleted T cells, or PBMCs.

The V gene is TRBV18, the J gene TRBJ2-5, with 9 bases aligning to TRBD1. The sequenced sample was peripheral blood. The TCR sequence derives from a man aged 50 or older with acute or convalescent COVID-19. CDR3 coding DNA: TGTGCCAGCTCATTGTCGACAGGGGGAGAAGAGACCCAGTACTTC. Translating it yields CASSLSTGGEETQYF.